This TCR beta chain was identified in a study of T cells after yellow fever vaccination. Study-wide background: In the case of low-cell-number fractions, SMART-Seq v4 Ultra Low Input was used for preparation. Findings and limits, study-wide: Reappearing after the booster were most of the clones from primary vaccination (roughly 95% CD4, around 90% CD8).

The 5'RACE template-switching step produced TCR cDNA and added a universal primer site and UMIs. A single record per CDR3 protein comes from TCRdb applying MiXCR to the 5' RACE reads. The data show 200,000 to 300,000 distinct CDR3 sequences, about an eighth seen once. About this clonotype: No antigen is known for it.

CDR3 length: 16 amino acids. V trimming: 0 bases; J trimming: 8 bases; junction bases outside the gene matches: 5. Germline V lookup: CDR1 SGHAT, CDR2 FQNNGV. The receptor comes from a man younger than 40 who received the YFV17D yellow fever vaccine. The chain recombines TRBV11-2 with TRBJ2-1; 12 bases agree with TRBD2. Sequences were derived from CD4+ T cells sorted from PBMCs, sampled 45 days after the yellow fever booster vaccination. CDR3 sequence: CASSLELAGGADEQFF. For the CDR3, the DNA is TGTGCCAGCAGCTTAGAACTAGCGGGAGGAGCGGATGAGCAGTTCTTC.